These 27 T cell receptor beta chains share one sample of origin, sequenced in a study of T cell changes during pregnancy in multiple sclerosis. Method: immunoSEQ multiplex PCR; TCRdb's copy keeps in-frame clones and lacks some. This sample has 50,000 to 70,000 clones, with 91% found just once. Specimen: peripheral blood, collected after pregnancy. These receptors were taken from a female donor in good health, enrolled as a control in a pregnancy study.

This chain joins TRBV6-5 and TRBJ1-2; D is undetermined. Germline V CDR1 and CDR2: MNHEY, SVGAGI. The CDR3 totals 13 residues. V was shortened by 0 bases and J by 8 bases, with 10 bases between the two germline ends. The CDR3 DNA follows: TGTGCCAGCAGTTACTCTCGAGTGGTCGGCTACACCTTC. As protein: CASSYSRVVGYTF.

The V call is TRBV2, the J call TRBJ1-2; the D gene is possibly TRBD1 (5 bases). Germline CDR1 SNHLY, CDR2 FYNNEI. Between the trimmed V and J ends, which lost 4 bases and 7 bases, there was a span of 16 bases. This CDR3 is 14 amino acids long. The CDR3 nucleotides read TGTGCCAGCAGTGTGCGGGGCAAAGGGAGTGGCTACACCTTC. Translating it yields CASSVRGKGSGYTF.

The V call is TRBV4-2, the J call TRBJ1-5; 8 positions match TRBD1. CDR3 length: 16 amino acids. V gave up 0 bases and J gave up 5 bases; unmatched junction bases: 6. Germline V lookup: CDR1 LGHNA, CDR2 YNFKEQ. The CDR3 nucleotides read TGTGCCAGCAGCCAAGAATGGGGACAGGCCTATCAGCCCCAGCATTTT. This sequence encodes CASSQEWGQAYQPQHF.

CDR3 loop: CAWSPDRAWEKLFF. CDR3 sequence (DNA): TGTGCCTGGAGTCCGGACAGGGCGTGGGAAAAACTGTTTTTT. The V gene is TRBV30, the J gene TRBJ1-4, with 8 bases aligning to TRBD1. Trimming at V came to 2 bases and at J to 8 bases, leaving 7 bases not matched to a gene. This CDR3 spans 14 amino acids. Germline CDR1 and CDR2: GTSNPN and SVGIG (reference sequence).

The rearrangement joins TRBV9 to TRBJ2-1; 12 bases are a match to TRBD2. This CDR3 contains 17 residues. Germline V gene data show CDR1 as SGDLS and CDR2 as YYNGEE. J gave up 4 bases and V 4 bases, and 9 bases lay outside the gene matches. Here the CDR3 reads CASSPPTSGGSYNEQFF. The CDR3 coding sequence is TGTGCCAGCAGCCCCCCCACTAGCGGGGGGTCGTACAATGAGCAGTTCTTC.

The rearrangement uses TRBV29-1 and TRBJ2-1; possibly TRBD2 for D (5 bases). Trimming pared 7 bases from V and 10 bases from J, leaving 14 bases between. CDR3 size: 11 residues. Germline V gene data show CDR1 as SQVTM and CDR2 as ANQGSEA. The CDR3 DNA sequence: TGCAGCGGAGGACTTTTTCAAGAGCAGTTCTTC. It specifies CSGGLFQEQFF.

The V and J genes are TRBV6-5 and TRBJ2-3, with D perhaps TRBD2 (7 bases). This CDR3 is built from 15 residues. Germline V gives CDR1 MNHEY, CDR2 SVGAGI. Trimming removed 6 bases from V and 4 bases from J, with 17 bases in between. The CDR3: CASRSKGGPSDTQYF. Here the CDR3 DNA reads TGTGCCAGCAGATCGAAGGGGGGGCCCTCAGATACGCAGTATTTT.

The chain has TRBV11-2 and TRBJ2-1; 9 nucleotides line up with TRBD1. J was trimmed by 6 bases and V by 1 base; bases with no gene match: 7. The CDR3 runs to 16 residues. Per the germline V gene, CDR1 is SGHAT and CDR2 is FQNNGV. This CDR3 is CASSLAQGATTNEQFF. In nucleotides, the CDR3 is TGTGCCAGCAGCTTAGCACAGGGGGCTACGACCAATGAGCAGTTCTTC.

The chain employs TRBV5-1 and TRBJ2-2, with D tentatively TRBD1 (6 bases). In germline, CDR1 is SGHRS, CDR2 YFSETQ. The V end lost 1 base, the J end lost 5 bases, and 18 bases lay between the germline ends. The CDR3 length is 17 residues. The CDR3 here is CASSLFITDSQTGELFF. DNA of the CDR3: TGCGCCAGCAGCTTGTTCATCACGGACAGCCAGACCGGGGAGCTGTTTTTT.

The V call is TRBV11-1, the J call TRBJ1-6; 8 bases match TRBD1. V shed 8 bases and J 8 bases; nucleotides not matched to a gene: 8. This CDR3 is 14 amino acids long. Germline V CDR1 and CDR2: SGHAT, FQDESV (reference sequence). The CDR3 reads CASGSGTGDSPLHF. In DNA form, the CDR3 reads TGTGCCAGCGGTTCCGGGACAGGCGATTCACCCCTCCACTTT. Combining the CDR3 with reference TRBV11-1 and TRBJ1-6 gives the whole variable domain EAEVAQSPRYKITEKSQAVAFWCDPISGHATLYWYRQILGQGPELLVQFQDESVVDDSQLPKDRFSAERLKGVDSTLKIQPAELGDSAMYLCASGSGTGDSPLHFGNGTRLTVT.

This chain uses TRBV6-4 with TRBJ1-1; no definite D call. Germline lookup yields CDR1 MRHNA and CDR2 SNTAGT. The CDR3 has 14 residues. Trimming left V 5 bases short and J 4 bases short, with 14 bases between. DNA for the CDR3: TGTGCCAGCAGTCGAGGAGGATATGGCACTGAAGCTTTCTTT. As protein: CASSRGGYGTEAFF.

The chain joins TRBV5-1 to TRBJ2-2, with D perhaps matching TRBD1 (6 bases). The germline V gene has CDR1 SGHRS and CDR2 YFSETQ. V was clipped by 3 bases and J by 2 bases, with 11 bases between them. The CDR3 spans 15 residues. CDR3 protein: CASSSGQGNTGELFF. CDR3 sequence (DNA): TGCGCCAGCAGCTCGGGACAAGGAAACACCGGGGAGCTGTTTTTT.

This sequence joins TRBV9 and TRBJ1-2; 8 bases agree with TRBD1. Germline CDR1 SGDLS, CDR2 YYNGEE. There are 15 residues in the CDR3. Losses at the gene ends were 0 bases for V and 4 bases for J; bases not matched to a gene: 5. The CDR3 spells CASSVAQGAAYGYTF. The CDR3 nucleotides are TGTGCCAGCAGCGTAGCCCAGGGGGCGGCCTATGGCTACACCTTC. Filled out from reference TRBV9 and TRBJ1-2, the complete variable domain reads DSGVTQTPKHLITATGQRVTLRCSPRSGDLSVYWYQQSLDQGLQFLIQYYNGEERAKGNILERFSAQQFPDLHSELNLSSLELGDSALYFCASSVAQGAAYGYTFGSGTRLTVV.

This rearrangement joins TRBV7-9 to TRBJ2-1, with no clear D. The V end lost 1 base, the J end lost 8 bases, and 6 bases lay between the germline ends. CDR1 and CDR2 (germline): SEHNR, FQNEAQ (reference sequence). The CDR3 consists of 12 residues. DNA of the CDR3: TGTGCCAGCAGCTTAGTACGGTATGAGCAGTTCTTC. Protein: CASSLVRYEQFF. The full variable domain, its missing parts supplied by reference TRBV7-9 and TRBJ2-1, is DTGVSQNPRHKITKRGQNVTFRCDPISEHNRLYWYRQTLGQGPEFLTYFQNEAQLEKSRLLSDRFSAERPKGSFSTLEIQRTEQGDSAMYLCASSLVRYEQFFGPGTRLTVL.

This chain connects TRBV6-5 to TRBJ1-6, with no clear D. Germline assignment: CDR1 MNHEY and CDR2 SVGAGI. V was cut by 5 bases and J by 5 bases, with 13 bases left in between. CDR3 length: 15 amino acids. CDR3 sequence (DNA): TGTGCCAGCAGTCGCTCGGTCATTAATAATTCACCCCTCCACTTT. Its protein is CASSRSVINNSPLHF.

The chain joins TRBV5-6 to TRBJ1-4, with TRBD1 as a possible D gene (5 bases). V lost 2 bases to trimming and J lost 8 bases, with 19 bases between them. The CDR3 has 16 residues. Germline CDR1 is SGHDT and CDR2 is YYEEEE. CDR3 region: CASSFNPGQGGEKLFF. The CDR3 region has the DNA TGTGCCAGCAGCTTCAATCCGGGCCAGGGTGGAGAAAAACTGTTTTTT.

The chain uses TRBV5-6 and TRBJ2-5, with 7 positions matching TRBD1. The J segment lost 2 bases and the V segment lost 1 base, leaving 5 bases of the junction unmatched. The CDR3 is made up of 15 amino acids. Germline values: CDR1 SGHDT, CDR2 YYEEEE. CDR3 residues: CASSLLGGQQETQYF. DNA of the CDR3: TGTGCCAGCAGCTTGCTAGGGGGCCAGCAAGAGACCCAGTACTTC.

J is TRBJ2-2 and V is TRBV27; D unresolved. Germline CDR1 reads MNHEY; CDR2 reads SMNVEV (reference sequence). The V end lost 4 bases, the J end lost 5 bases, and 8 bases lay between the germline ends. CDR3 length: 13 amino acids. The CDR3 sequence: CASSSLETGELFF. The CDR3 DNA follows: TGTGCCAGCAGTTCCTTAGAGACCGGGGAGCTGTTTTTT.

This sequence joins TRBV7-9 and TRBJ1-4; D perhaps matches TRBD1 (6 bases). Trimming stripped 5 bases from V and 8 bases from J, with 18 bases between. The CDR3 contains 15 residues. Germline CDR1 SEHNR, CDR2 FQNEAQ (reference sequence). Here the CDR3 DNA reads TGTGCCAGCAGCCCCCCAGGGGAGAGTAGGGAAAAACTGTTTTTT. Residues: CASSPPGESREKLFF. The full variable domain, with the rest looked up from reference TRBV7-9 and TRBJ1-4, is DTGVSQNPRHKITKRGQNVTFRCDPISEHNRLYWYRQTLGQGPEFLTYFQNEAQLEKSRLLSDRFSAERPKGSFSTLEIQRTEQGDSAMYLCASSPPGESREKLFFGSGTQLSVL.

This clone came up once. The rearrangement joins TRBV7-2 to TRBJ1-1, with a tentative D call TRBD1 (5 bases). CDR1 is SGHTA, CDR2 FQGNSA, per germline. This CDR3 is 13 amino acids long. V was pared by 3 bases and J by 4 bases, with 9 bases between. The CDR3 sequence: CASSFQGGTEAFF. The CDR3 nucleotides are TGTGCCAGCAGCTTCCAGGGTGGCACTGAAGCTTTCTTT.

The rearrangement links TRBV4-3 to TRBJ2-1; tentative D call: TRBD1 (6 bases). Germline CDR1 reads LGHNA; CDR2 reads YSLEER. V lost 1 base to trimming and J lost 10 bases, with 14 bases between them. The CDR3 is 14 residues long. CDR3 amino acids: CASSQGRAQGEQFF. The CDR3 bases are TGCGCCAGCAGCCAAGGACGAGCCCAGGGGGAGCAGTTCTTC.

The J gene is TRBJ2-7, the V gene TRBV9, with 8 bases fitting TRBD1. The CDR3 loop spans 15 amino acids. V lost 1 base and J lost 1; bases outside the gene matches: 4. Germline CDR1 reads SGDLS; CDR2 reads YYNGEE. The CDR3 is CASSVRTGSSYEQYF. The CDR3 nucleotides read TGTGCCAGCAGCGTAAGGACAGGGAGTTCCTACGAGCAGTACTTC.

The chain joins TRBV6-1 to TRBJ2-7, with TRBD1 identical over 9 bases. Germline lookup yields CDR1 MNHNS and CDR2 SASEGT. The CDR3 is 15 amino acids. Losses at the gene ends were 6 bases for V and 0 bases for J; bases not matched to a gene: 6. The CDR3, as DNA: TGTGCCAGCAGGCTGGGACAGGGTCCCTCCTACGAGCAGTACTTC. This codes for CASRLGQGPSYEQYF.

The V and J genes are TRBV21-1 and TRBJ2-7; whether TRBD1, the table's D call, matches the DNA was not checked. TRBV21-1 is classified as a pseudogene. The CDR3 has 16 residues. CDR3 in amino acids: CASSKSWDREYYEQYF. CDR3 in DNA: TGTGCCAGCAGCAAAAGCTGGGACAGGGAGTACTACGAGCAGTACTTC.

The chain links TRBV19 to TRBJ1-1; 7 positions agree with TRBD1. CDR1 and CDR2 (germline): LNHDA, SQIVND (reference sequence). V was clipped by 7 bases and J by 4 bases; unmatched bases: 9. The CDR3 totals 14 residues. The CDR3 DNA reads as TGTGCCAGTACCGCGACAGGGTATCCCACTGAAGCTTTCTTT. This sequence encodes CASTATGYPTEAFF.

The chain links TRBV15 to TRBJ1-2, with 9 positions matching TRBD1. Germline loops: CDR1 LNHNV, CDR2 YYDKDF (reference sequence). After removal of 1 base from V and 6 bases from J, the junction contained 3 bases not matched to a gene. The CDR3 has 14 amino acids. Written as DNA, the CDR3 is TGTGCCACCAGCAGAGGGGGACAGGGTCATGGCTACACCTTC. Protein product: CATSRGGQGHGYTF.

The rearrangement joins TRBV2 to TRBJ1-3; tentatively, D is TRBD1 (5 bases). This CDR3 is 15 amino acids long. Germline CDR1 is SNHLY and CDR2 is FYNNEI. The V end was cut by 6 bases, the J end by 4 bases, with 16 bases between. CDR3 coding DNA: TGTGCCAGCAGGAATGTACGGGGGGTAGGAAACACCATATATTTT. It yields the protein CASRNVRGVGNTIYF.